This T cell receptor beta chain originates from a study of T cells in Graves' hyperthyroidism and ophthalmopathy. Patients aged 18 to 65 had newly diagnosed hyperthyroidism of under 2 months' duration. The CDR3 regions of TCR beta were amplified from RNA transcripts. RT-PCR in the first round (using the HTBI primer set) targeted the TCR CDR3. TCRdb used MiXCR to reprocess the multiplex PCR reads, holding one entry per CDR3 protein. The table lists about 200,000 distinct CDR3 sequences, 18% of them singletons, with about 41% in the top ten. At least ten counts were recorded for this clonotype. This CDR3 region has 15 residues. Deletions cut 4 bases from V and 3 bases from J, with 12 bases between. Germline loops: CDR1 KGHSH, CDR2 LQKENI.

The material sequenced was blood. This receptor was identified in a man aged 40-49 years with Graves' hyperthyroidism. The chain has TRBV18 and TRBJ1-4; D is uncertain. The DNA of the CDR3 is TGTGCCAGCTCACAGAGGCAGCGAGCTAATGAAAAACTGTTTTTT. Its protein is CASSQRQRANEKLFF.